A selection of T cell receptor beta chains follows, all from one sample in a study of lymphopenia after photon versus proton radiotherapy. Libraries were prepared by immunoSEQ multiplex PCR; TCRdb keeps only in-frame clonotypes and omits some of them. The sample has tens of thousands of clones, about 83% seen once. Sequencing was performed on peripheral blood, taken from a patient treated with photon-based radiotherapy. These receptors all come from a man aged 50-60 years with gastric cancer. The CDR3 runs from the conserved cysteine through the conserved F or W. Each record gives: V gene, clone size, J gene, D gene, CDR3 protein, CDR3 DNA. D genes are given only for firm matches. Some rows mark clone size as missing; the rest say once, few, many or name a class of expanded clone.

v_gene: TRBV19
abundance: NA
j_gene: TRBJ1-1
d_gene: NA
CDR3aa: CASITNTEAFF
CDR3nt: TGTGCCAGTATAACGAACACTGAAGCTTTCTTT

v_gene: TRBV5-4
abundance: NA
j_gene: TRBJ2-2
d_gene: TRBD2
CDR3aa: CASSLRPSGKAGSGELFF
CDR3nt: TGTGCCAGCAGCTTGCGGCCTAGCGGGAAAGCGGGGTCCGGGGAGCTGTTTTTT

v_gene: TRBV6-5
abundance: NA
j_gene: TRBJ1-2
d_gene: NA
CDR3aa: CASSSLGPTRGYTF
CDR3nt: TGTGCCAGCAGTTCTCTTGGGCCTACGCGGGGCTACACCTTC

v_gene: TRBV30
abundance: few
j_gene: TRBJ2-2
d_gene: NA
CDR3aa: CAWTSRDNLNTGELFF
CDR3nt: TGTGCCTGGACATCTAGAGACAACCTGAACACCGGGGAGCTGTTTTTT

v_gene: TRBV19
abundance: NA
j_gene: TRBJ2-1
d_gene: TRBD2
CDR3aa: CASSIWTSGRVNNEQFF
CDR3nt: TGTGCCAGTAGTATATGGACTAGCGGGAGGGTTAACAATGAGCAGTTCTTC

v_gene: TRBV4-1
abundance: once
j_gene: TRBJ2-7
d_gene: NA
CDR3aa: CASSQDWAASYEQYF
CDR3nt: TGCGCCAGCAGCCAAGATTGGGCAGCCTCCTACGAGCAGTACTTC

v_gene: TRBV29-1
abundance: once
j_gene: TRBJ2-7
d_gene: TRBD2
CDR3aa: CSVETLAGVEQYF
CDR3nt: TGCAGCGTTGAAACTCTAGCGGGAGTCGAGCAGTACTTC

v_gene: TRBV19
abundance: NA
j_gene: TRBJ1-5
d_gene: TRBD1
CDR3aa: CASSYRQGMNQPQHF
CDR3nt: TGTGCCAGTAGTTACCGACAGGGAATGAATCAGCCCCAGCATTTT

v_gene: TRBV7-3
abundance: NA
j_gene: TRBJ1-3
d_gene: TRBD1
CDR3aa: CASSLPGQWSGNTIYF
CDR3nt: TGTGCCAGCAGTCTACCGGGACAGTGGTCTGGAAACACCATATATTTT

v_gene: TRBV27
abundance: NA
j_gene: TRBJ2-6
d_gene: NA
CDR3aa: CASSHGHWLQSRANVLTF
CDR3nt: TGTGCCAGCAGTCATGGTCACTGGCTACAAAGTCGGGCCAACGTCCTGACTTTC

v_gene: TRBV27
abundance: NA
j_gene: TRBJ1-2
d_gene: NA
CDR3aa: CASSFDRERDYGYTF
CDR3nt: TGTGCCAGCAGTTTCGATCGGGAAAGGGACTATGGCTACACCTTC

v_gene: TRBV19
abundance: once
j_gene: TRBJ1-3
d_gene: NA
CDR3aa: CASSIGRQGSSGNTIYF
CDR3nt: TGTGCCAGTAGTATAGGCAGGCAAGGATCCTCTGGAAACACCATATATTTT

v_gene: TRBV6-4
abundance: once
j_gene: TRBJ1-5
d_gene: TRBD1
CDR3aa: CASSPRQGSNQPQHF
CDR3nt: TGTGCCAGCAGTCCCCGACAGGGTTCTAATCAGCCCCAGCATTTT

v_gene: TRBV6-5
abundance: NA
j_gene: TRBJ1-2
d_gene: TRBD1
CDR3aa: CASKKPGQSYGYTF
CDR3nt: TGTGCCAGCAAAAAACCGGGACAGAGCTATGGCTACACCTTC

v_gene: TRBV7-9
abundance: once
j_gene: TRBJ2-3
d_gene: NA
CDR3aa: CASSPPFRLGNTQYF
CDR3nt: TGTGCCAGCAGTCCTCCCTTTCGGCTCGGCAATACGCAGTATTTT

v_gene: TRBV5-4
abundance: NA
j_gene: TRBJ1-1
d_gene: NA
CDR3aa: CASSAQPNTEAFF
CDR3nt: TGTGCCAGCAGCGCTCAACCGAACACTGAAGCTTTCTTT

v_gene: TRBV19
abundance: NA
j_gene: TRBJ1-5
d_gene: NA
CDR3aa: CASSIRTASGYQPQHF
CDR3nt: TGTGCCAGTAGTATACGGACAGCCTCAGGATATCAGCCCCAGCATTTT

v_gene: TRBV7-9
abundance: few
j_gene: TRBJ1-2
d_gene: NA
CDR3aa: CASSLRTVSYGYTF
CDR3nt: TGTGCCAGCAGCTTAAGGACGGTCTCCTATGGCTACACCTTC

v_gene: TRBV19
abundance: NA
j_gene: TRBJ2-1
d_gene: TRBD2
CDR3aa: CASTREGNNEQFF
CDR3nt: TGTGCCAGTACACGGGAGGGAAACAATGAGCAGTTCTTC

v_gene: TRBV19
abundance: NA
j_gene: TRBJ1-1
d_gene: NA
CDR3aa: CASSSGAGTEAFF
CDR3nt: TGTGCCAGTAGTAGCGGGGCCGGGACAGAAGCTTTCTTT

v_gene: TRBV30
abundance: NA
j_gene: TRBJ2-7
d_gene: NA
CDR3aa: CAWSAYRDEQYF
CDR3nt: TGTGCCTGGAGTGCCTACAGGGACGAGCAGTACTTC

v_gene: TRBV4-1
abundance: NA
j_gene: TRBJ2-1
d_gene: TRBD1
CDR3aa: CASSQSSGQGILGSYNEQFF
CDR3nt: TGCGCCAGCAGCCAAAGTAGTGGACAGGGGATACTGGGCTCCTACAATGAGCAGTTCTTC

v_gene: TRBV7-9
abundance: NA
j_gene: TRBJ2-7
d_gene: TRBD1
CDR3aa: CASSRQGLEQYF
CDR3nt: TGTGCCAGCAGCCGACAGGGGCTCGAGCAGTACTTC

v_gene: TRBV19
abundance: NA
j_gene: TRBJ1-5
d_gene: NA
CDR3aa: CASTPRPGVDQPQHF
CDR3nt: TGTGCCAGTACCCCACGCCCGGGAGTTGATCAGCCCCAGCATTTT

v_gene: TRBV6-5
abundance: once
j_gene: TRBJ1-2
d_gene: NA
CDR3aa: CASSLTGANYGYTF
CDR3nt: TGTGCCAGCAGTTTGACGGGGGCTAACTATGGCTACACCTTC

v_gene: TRBV7-2
abundance: NA
j_gene: TRBJ2-1
d_gene: TRBD2
CDR3aa: CASSPRTSGNSYNEQFF
CDR3nt: TGTGCCAGCAGCCCAAGGACTAGCGGGAATTCCTACAATGAGCAGTTCTTC

v_gene: TRBV2
abundance: NA
j_gene: TRBJ2-5
d_gene: NA
CDR3aa: CASRTAATHLETQYF
CDR3nt: TGTGCCAGCAGGACCGCAGCAACCCACCTAGAGACCCAGTACTTC

v_gene: TRBV18
abundance: few
j_gene: TRBJ2-1
d_gene: TRBD1
CDR3aa: CASSLTGTGVDEQFF
CDR3nt: TGTGCCAGCTCACTCACCGGGACAGGGGTGGATGAGCAGTTCTTC

v_gene: TRBV6-5
abundance: few
j_gene: TRBJ2-6
d_gene: NA
CDR3aa: CASSYTGDSGANVLTF
CDR3nt: TGTGCCAGCAGTTACACCGGGGACTCCGGGGCCAACGTCCTGACTTTC

v_gene: TRBV5-1
abundance: NA
j_gene: TRBJ2-2
d_gene: NA
CDR3aa: CASSLRQVNTGELFF
CDR3nt: TGCGCCAGCAGCTTGCGCCAGGTCAACACCGGGGAGCTGTTTTTT

v_gene: TRBV28
abundance: many
j_gene: TRBJ1-1
d_gene: NA
CDR3aa: CASSSYTEAFF
CDR3nt: TGTGCCAGCAGTTCCTACACTGAAGCTTTCTTT

v_gene: TRBV21-1
abundance: NA
j_gene: TRBJ2-7
d_gene: NA
CDR3aa: CARRDRGSYEQYF
CDR3nt: TGTGCCAGGCGGGACAGGGGATCCTACGAGCAGTACTTC

v_gene: TRBV5-4
abundance: NA
j_gene: TRBJ2-7
d_gene: TRBD2
CDR3aa: CASSSGSSYEQYF
CDR3nt: TGTGCCAGCTCTAGCGGGAGCTCCTACGAGCAGTACTTC

v_gene: TRBV10-3
abundance: NA
j_gene: TRBJ2-3
d_gene: TRBD1
CDR3aa: CANSGQGADTQYF
CDR3nt: TGTGCCAACTCGGGACAGGGTGCAGATACGCAGTATTTT

v_gene: TRBV7-6
abundance: NA
j_gene: TRBJ1-5
d_gene: TRBD1
CDR3aa: CASSLAGTGVRNQPQHF
CDR3nt: TGTGCCAGCAGCTTAGCTGGGACAGGGGTCCGTAATCAGCCCCAGCATTTT

v_gene: TRBV2
abundance: NA
j_gene: TRBJ1-4
d_gene: TRBD1
CDR3aa: CASKRGRGNEKLFF
CDR3nt: TGTGCCAGCAAGAGGGGGCGAGGTAATGAAAAACTGTTTTTT

v_gene: TRBV6-5
abundance: NA
j_gene: TRBJ2-1
d_gene: TRBD1
CDR3aa: CASSWTGGYNEQFF
CDR3nt: TGTGCCAGCAGTTGGACAGGGGGCTACAATGAGCAGTTCTTC

v_gene: TRBV10-3
abundance: NA
j_gene: TRBJ1-2
d_gene: NA
CDR3aa: CAIRAGRADGYTF
CDR3nt: TGTGCCATCAGAGCAGGGAGGGCGGATGGCTACACCTTC

v_gene: TRBV2
abundance: NA
j_gene: TRBJ2-1
d_gene: NA
CDR3aa: CASRSDNLGGNEQFF
CDR3nt: TGTGCCAGCAGATCCGACAATCTAGGAGGGAATGAGCAGTTCTTC

v_gene: TRBV7-2
abundance: NA
j_gene: TRBJ2-3
d_gene: TRBD2
CDR3aa: CASSPPGGRAGTQYF
CDR3nt: TGTGCCAGCAGCCCCCCCGGCGGGAGGGCCGGTACGCAGTATTTT

v_gene: TRBV18
abundance: NA
j_gene: TRBJ2-1
d_gene: NA
CDR3aa: CASSLSQVYNEQFF
CDR3nt: TGTGCCAGCTCACTTTCACAGGTCTACAATGAGCAGTTCTTC

v_gene: TRBV5-1
abundance: NA
j_gene: TRBJ1-2
d_gene: NA
CDR3aa: CASSLNLAGAIYGYTF
CDR3nt: TGCGCCAGCAGCTTAAATTTGGCAGGGGCGATCTATGGCTACACCTTC

v_gene: TRBV5-1
abundance: NA
j_gene: TRBJ2-3
d_gene: TRBD2
CDR3aa: CASSLELATDTQYF
CDR3nt: TGCGCCAGCAGCTTGGAACTAGCGACAGATACGCAGTATTTT

v_gene: TRBV5-1
abundance: NA
j_gene: TRBJ2-1
d_gene: TRBD1
CDR3aa: CASSGGTGVEQFF
CDR3nt: TGCGCCAGCAGCGGCGGGACAGGGGTTGAGCAGTTCTTC

v_gene: TRBV2
abundance: NA
j_gene: TRBJ2-3
d_gene: TRBD2
CDR3aa: CASSEGGLAGEGTQYF
CDR3nt: TGTGCCAGCTCCGAGGGAGGACTAGCGGGAGAAGGTACGCAGTATTTT